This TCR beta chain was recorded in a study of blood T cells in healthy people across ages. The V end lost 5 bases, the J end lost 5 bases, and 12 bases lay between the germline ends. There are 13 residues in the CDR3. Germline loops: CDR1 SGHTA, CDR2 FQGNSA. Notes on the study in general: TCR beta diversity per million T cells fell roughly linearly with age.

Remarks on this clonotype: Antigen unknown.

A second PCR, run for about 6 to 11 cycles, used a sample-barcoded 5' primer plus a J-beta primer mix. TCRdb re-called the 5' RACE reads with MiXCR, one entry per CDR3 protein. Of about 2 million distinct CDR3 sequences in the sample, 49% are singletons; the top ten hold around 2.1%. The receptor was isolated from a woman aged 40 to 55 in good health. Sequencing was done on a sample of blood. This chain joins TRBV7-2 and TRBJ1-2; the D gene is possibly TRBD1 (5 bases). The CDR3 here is CASSRFSGYGYTF. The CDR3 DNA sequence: TGTGCCAGCAGCCGGTTTTCAGGGTATGGCTACACCTTC.